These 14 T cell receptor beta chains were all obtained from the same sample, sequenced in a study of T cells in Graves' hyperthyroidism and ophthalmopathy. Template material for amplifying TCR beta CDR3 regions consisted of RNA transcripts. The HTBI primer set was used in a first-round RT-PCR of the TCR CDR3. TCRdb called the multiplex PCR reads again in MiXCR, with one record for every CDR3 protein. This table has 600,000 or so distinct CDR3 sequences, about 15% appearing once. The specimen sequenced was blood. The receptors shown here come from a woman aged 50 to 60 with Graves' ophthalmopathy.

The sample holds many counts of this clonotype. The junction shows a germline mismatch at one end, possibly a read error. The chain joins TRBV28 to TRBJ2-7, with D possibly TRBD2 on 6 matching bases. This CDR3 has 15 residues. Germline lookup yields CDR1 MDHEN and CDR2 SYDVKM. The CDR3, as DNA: TGTGCCAGCAATTTAGGAGGGTTCGCTGCCTACGAGCAGTACTTC. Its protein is CASNLGGFAAYEQYF.

The CDR3 spells CASRGYLGWDQPQHF. CDR3 in DNA: TGTGCCAGTAGAGGGTACCTCGGTTGGGATCAGCCCCAGCATTTT. V usage is TRBV19 and J usage is TRBJ1-5, with D unclear. Germline V lookup: CDR1 LNHDA, CDR2 SQIVND (reference sequence). The CDR3 extends over 15 amino acids. Trimming left V 6 bases short and J 5 bases short, with 17 bases between.

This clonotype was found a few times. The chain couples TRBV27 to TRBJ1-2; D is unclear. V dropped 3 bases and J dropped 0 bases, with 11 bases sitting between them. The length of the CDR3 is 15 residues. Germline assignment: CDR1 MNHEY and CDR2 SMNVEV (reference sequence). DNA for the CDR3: TGTGCCAGCAGTTTCGGCAGTACCGCTAACTATGGCTACACCTTC. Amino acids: CASSFGSTANYGYTF.

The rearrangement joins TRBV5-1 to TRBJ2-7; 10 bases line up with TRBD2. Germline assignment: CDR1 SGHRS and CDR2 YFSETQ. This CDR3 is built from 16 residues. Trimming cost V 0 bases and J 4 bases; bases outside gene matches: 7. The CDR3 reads CASSLGGGSGRYEQYF. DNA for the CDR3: TGCGCCAGCAGCTTGGGAGGGGGTAGCGGGAGGTACGAGCAGTACTTC.

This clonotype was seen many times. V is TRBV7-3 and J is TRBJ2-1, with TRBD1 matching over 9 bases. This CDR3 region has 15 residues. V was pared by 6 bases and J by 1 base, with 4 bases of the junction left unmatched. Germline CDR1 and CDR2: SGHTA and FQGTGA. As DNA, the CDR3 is TGTGCCAGCAGTAAGGACAGGGGTTCCTACAATGAGCAGTTCTTC. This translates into CASSKDRGSYNEQFF.

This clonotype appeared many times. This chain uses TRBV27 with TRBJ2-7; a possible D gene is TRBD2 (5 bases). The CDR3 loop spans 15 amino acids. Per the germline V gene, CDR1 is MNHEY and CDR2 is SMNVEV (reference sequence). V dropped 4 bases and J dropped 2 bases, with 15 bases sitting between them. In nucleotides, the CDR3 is TGTGCCAGCAGTTCGATCGAGACTATTGCCTACGAGCAGTACTTC. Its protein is CASSSIETIAYEQYF.

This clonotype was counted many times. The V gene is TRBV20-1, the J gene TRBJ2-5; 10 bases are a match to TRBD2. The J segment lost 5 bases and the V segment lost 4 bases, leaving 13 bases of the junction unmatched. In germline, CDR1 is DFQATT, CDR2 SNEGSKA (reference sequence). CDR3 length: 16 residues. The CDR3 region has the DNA TGCAGTGCTACTGGACTAGCGGACAACCTCAAGGAGACCCAGTACTTC. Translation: CSATGLADNLKETQYF.

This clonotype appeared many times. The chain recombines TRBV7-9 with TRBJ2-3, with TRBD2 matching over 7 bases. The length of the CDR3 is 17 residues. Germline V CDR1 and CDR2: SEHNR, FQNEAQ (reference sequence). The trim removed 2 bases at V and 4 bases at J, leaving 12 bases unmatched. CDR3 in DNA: TGTGCCAGCAGCTTAAGTCTTGGGGAGCGGGATGCAGATACGCAGTATTTT. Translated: CASSLSLGERDADTQYF. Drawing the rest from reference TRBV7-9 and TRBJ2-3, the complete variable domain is DTGVSQNPRHKITKRGQNVTFRCDPISEHNRLYWYRQTLGQGPEFLTYFQNEAQLEKSRLLSDRFSAERPKGSFSTLEIQRTEQGDSAMYLCASSLSLGERDADTQYFGPGTRLTVL.

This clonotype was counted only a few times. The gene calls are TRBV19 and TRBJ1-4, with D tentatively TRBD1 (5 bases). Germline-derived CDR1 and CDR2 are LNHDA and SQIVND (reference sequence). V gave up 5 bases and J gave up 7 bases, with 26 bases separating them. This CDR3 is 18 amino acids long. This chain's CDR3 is CASSGIPGRWGGGEKLFF. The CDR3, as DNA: TGTGCCAGTAGTGGAATTCCGGGACGATGGGGTGGAGGTGAAAAACTGTTTTTT. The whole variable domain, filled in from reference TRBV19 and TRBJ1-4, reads DGGITQSPKYLFRKEGQNVTLSCEQNLNHDAMYWYRQDPGQGLRLIYYSQIVNDFQKGDIAEGYSVSREKKESFPLTVTSAQKNPTAFYLCASSGIPGRWGGGEKLFFGSGTQLSVL.

Here the CDR3 DNA reads TGTGCCAGCAGTTTATCTGCGTCTAGGCAAAGCTACGAGCAGTACTTC. Its protein is CASSLSASRQSYEQYF. This chain connects TRBV27 to TRBJ2-7, with unresolved D. V lost 0 bases and J lost 3, with 15 bases in between. Per the germline V gene, CDR1 is MNHEY and CDR2 is SMNVEV (reference sequence). The length of the CDR3 is 16 residues.

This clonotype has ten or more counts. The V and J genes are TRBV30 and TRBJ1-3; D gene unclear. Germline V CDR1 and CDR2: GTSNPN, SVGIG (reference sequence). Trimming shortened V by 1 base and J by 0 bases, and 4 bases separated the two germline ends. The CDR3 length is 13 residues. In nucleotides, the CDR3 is TGTGCCTGGAGTGGCGGCTCTGGAAACACCATATATTTT. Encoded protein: CAWSGGSGNTIYF.

The CDR3 sequence is CASRYRGSDEKLFF. Written as DNA, the CDR3 is TGTGCCAGTAGATACAGGGGGTCGGATGAAAAACTGTTTTTT. V is TRBV19 and J is TRBJ1-4; 8 positions match TRBD1. This CDR3 region has 14 residues. V lost 6 bases, J lost 6 bases, and 6 bases stayed unmatched. Germline lookup yields CDR1 LNHDA and CDR2 SQIVND (reference sequence).

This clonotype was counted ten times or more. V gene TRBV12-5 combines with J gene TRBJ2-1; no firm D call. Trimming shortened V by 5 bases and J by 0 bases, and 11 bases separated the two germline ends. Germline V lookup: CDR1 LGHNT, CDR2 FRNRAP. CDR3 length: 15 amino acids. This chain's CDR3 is CASGDGATSYNEQFF. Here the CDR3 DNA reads TGTGCTAGTGGTGACGGAGCGACCTCCTACAATGAGCAGTTCTTC.

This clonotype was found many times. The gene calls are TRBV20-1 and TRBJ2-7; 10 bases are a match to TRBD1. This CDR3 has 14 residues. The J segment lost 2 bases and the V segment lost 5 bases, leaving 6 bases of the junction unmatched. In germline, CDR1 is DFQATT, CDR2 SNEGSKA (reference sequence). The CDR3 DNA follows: TGCAGTGCTTGGGGGGGACAGGGGACCTACGAGCAGTACTTC. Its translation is CSAWGGQGTYEQYF.